The next 22 T cell receptor beta chains were all read from a single sample in a study of blood T cell repertoires in COVID-19. Only in-frame clones appear in the TCRdb table, and some are missing; sequencing was by immunoSEQ multiplex PCR. The profile covers some 120,000 clones, with 84% appearing a single time and approximately 13% taken by the ten largest. The material sequenced was peripheral blood. These receptor sequences come from a woman in her 30s who had recovered from COVID-19.

The chain uses TRBV27 and TRBJ1-2; the D is unclear. Germline loops: CDR1 MNHEY, CDR2 SMNVEV (reference sequence). Trimming removed 6 bases at V and 4 bases at J, with 12 bases between. The length of the CDR3 is 13 residues. CDR3 protein: CASSLSSSYGYTF. The CDR3 DNA follows: TGTGCCAGCAGCCTGTCTTCCTCCTATGGCTACACCTTC.

The rearrangement joins TRBV4-2 to TRBJ1-2; a weak D match, TRBD1 (6 bases). V lost 7 bases and J 2 bases, leaving 17 bases between the germline ends. This CDR3 comprises 15 residues. Germline loops: CDR1 LGHNA, CDR2 YNFKEQ. The CDR3 protein is CASTTVGGGNYGYTF. In DNA form, the CDR3 reads TGTGCCAGCACCACAGTGGGAGGGGGAAACTATGGCTACACCTTC.

The chain combines TRBV5-6 with TRBJ2-7; 8 bases fit TRBD1. Per the germline V gene, CDR1 is SGHDT and CDR2 is YYEEEE. Trimming cost V 4 bases and J 2 bases; bases outside gene matches: 17. The CDR3 sequence is 18 residues long. CDR3 in amino acids: CASSLGPEQGEKPYEQYF. The CDR3 DNA sequence: TGTGCCAGCAGCCTCGGACCCGAACAGGGGGAGAAACCCTACGAGCAGTACTTC.

The V and J genes are TRBV5-6 and TRBJ2-6; D may be TRBD2 (5 bases). Germline CDR1 is SGHDT and CDR2 is YYEEEE. V was shortened by 2 bases and J by 3 bases, with 6 bases between the two germline ends. This CDR3 has 14 amino acids. CDR3 loop: CASSFGVGANVLTF. The CDR3 coding sequence is TGTGCCAGCAGCTTCGGGGTTGGGGCCAACGTCCTGACTTTC.

This chain connects TRBV18 to TRBJ2-1, with 8 bases lining up with TRBD2. The V and J ends lost 2 bases and 3 bases, in that order; junction bases with no gene match: 15. In germline, CDR1 is KGHSH, CDR2 LQKENI. The length of the CDR3 is 19 residues. The CDR3 nucleotides are TGTGCCAGCTCACCAAGGAGCGGGAGCCCCCAGTCGGGCTACAATGAGCAGTTCTTC. It is translated as CASSPRSGSPQSGYNEQFF.

The chain recombines TRBV20-1 with TRBJ2-3; D might be TRBD1 (6 bases). The CDR3 runs 11 residues. CDR1 is DFQATT, CDR2 SNEGSKA, per germline (reference sequence). Trimming took off 1 base at V and 9 bases at J, with 8 bases between the two ends. CDR3 sequence: CSARGGQTQYF. For the CDR3, the DNA is TGCAGTGCTAGAGGTGGACAGACGCAGTATTTT.

The CDR3 region is CASSLAGMGGYTF. The CDR3, as DNA: TGCGCCAGCAGCTTGGCAGGGATGGGCGGCTACACCTTC. The chain is built from TRBV5-1 and TRBJ1-2; possible D gene TRBD1, 5 bases. V was clipped by 0 bases and J by 8 bases, with 11 bases between them. CDR1 is SGHRS, CDR2 YFSETQ, per germline. The CDR3 contains 13 residues. Based on the CDR3 plus reference TRBV5-1 and TRBJ1-2, the full variable domain is KAGVTQTPRYLIKTRGQQVTLSCSPISGHRSVSWYQQTPGQGLQFLFEYFSETQRNKGNFPGRFSGRQFSNSRSEMNVSTLELGDSALYLCASSLAGMGGYTFGSGTRLTVV.

The genes are TRBV2 and TRBJ2-3; 7 nucleotides line up with TRBD2. Germline CDR1 and CDR2: SNHLY and FYNNEI. The CDR3 is 16 residues long. J gave up 3 bases and V 5 bases, and 11 bases lay outside the gene matches. CDR3 DNA sequence: TGTGCCAGCAGTCATGGACTAGGTTTGGGGACAGATACGCAGTATTTT. Protein product: CASSHGLGLGTDTQYF.

DNA of the CDR3: TGTGCCAGCAGTTTAGGGCGGCCCCAGCATTTT. Protein sequence: CASSLGRPQHF. The genes are TRBV28 and TRBJ1-5; D gene unclear. This CDR3 is 11 amino acids long. V was trimmed by 2 bases and J by 9 bases, leaving 5 bases between them. Germline loops: CDR1 MDHEN, CDR2 SYDVKM.

The chain is built from TRBV10-3 and TRBJ1-2, with TRBD1 matching over 7 bases. V gave up 0 bases and J gave up 8 bases; unmatched junction bases: 6. Germline V CDR1 and CDR2: ENHRY, SYGVKD. CDR3 length: 14 residues. CDR3 nucleotide sequence: TGTGCCATCAGTGAGTCGGAGGGGGCAGGGGGCTACACCTTC. This sequence encodes CAISESEGAGGYTF.

This chain connects TRBV13 to TRBJ2-1; D call uncertain. CDR3 size: 16 residues. From germline, CDR1 is PRHDT and CDR2 FYEKMQ (reference sequence). Trimming stripped 4 bases from V and 1 base from J, with 14 bases between. The CDR3 DNA reads as TGTGCCAGCAGCTCCCCCGGGTTGGCGTCCTACAATGAGCAGTTCTTC. Its translation: CASSSPGLASYNEQFF.

The chain combines TRBV12-5 with TRBJ2-3, with TRBD1 matching 9 bases. CDR1 is LGHNT and CDR2 is FRNRAP in the germline V gene. Losses at the gene ends were 4 bases for V and 2 bases for J; bases not matched to a gene: 10. This CDR3 contains 17 residues. CDR3 DNA: TGTGCTAGTGGTTGGGGGGACAGGGCTGGTGCCACAGATACGCAGTATTTT. It translates to CASGWGDRAGATDTQYF.

The chain joins TRBV5-1 to TRBJ2-2; 9 nucleotides align to TRBD1. V dropped 4 bases and J dropped 0; count of bases not matched to a gene: 7. This CDR3 spans 17 amino acids. The germline CDR1 and CDR2 sequences are SGHRS and YFSETQ. In nucleotides, the CDR3 is TGCGCCAGCAGCCCAACAAGACAGGGGGCGAACACCGGGGAGCTGTTTTTT. Protein: CASSPTRQGANTGELFF.

In its sample, this clone was seen a few times. This sequence joins TRBV27 and TRBJ2-7; no reliable D call. CDR3 length equals 13 residues. The germline gives CDR1 MNHEY, CDR2 SMNVEV (reference sequence). V shed 7 bases and J shed 0 bases, with 10 bases lying between them. CDR3 in DNA: TGTGCCAGCATCTCGGGTTCCTCCTACGAGCAGTACTTC. It specifies CASISGSSYEQYF.

For this clone: Distinct nucleotide sequences in the sample also encode this CDR3. This chain links TRBV9 with TRBJ2-2; D gene ambiguous. The ends were cut back, 0 bases at V and 2 bases at J, with 5 bases in the middle. Germline V lookup: CDR1 SGDLS, CDR2 YYNGEE. The CDR3 totals 14 residues. CDR3 sequence: CASSVGANTGELFF. The CDR3 nucleotides read TGTGCCAGCAGCGTAGGGGCCAACACCGGGGAGCTGTTTTTT.

The chain carries TRBV6-5 and TRBJ2-3, with D possibly matching TRBD1 (6 bases). Trimming shortened V by 5 bases and J by 0 bases, and 12 bases separated the two germline ends. This CDR3 has 15 amino acids. Germline loops: CDR1 MNHEY, CDR2 SVGAGI. The CDR3 sequence is CASSSGQWSTDTQYF. As DNA, the CDR3 is TGTGCCAGCAGTAGCGGACAGTGGAGCACAGATACGCAGTATTTT.

J is TRBJ2-1 and V is TRBV29-1; D possibly corresponds to TRBD1 (6 bases). The CDR3 length is 14 residues. Looked up from germline, CDR1 is SQVTM and CDR2 is ANQGSEA. Trimming cost V 6 bases and J 0 bases, with 12 bases left between them. The DNA for the CDR3 is TGCAGCGTGTCAGGGGCGACCTCCTACAATGAGCAGTTCTTC. Encoded protein: CSVSGATSYNEQFF.

The chain employs TRBV5-1 and TRBJ2-6; 7 bases fit TRBD2. CDR3 length: 17 amino acids. Trimming cost V 3 bases and J 3 bases; bases outside gene matches: 9. Germline V CDR1 and CDR2: SGHRS, YFSETQ. The CDR3 protein is CASSWDEAGNGANVLTF. CDR3 bases: TGCGCCAGCAGCTGGGATGAAGCGGGAAATGGGGCCAACGTCCTGACTTTC.

This clone appeared a few times. The chain links TRBV3-1 (or the pseudogene TRBV3-2) to TRBJ1-1; no reliable D call. The CDR3 has 13 residues. Between the trimmed V and J ends, which lost 3 bases and 0 bases, there was a span of 5 bases. The germline V gene has CDR1 LGHDT and CDR2 YNNKEL (reference sequence). The CDR3 region has the DNA TGTGCCAGCAGCCACGCGGTGAACACTGAAGCTTTCTTT. Protein product: CASSHAVNTEAFF.

The genes are TRBV7-9 and TRBJ1-1; D perhaps matches TRBD1 (5 bases). The CDR3 extends over 15 amino acids. Germline CDR1 SEHNR, CDR2 FQNEAQ (reference sequence). The ends were cut back, 5 bases at V and 3 bases at J, with 16 bases in the middle. The CDR3 here is CASSVSGGLHTEAFF. In DNA form, the CDR3 reads TGTGCCAGCAGCGTATCGGGGGGGTTGCACACTGAAGCTTTCTTT.

This chain uses TRBV18 with TRBJ1-1, with 7 bases lining up with TRBD1. The CDR3 spans 15 residues. J lost 0 bases, V lost 4 bases, and 5 bases had no gene match. Looked up from germline, CDR1 is KGHSH and CDR2 is LQKENI. The CDR3 loop reads CASSLTGALNTEAFF. CDR3 bases: TGTGCCAGCTCACTAACAGGGGCTCTGAACACTGAAGCTTTCTTT. Looking up the rest from reference TRBV18 and TRBJ1-1 gives the full variable domain: NAGVMQNPRHLVRRRGQEARLRCSPMKGHSHVYWYRQLPEEGLKFMVYLQKENIIDESGMPKERFSAEFPKEGPSILRIQQVVRGDSAAYFCASSLTGALNTEAFFGQGTRLTVV.

J is TRBJ2-5 and V is TRBV20-1; 7 bases map to TRBD1. V lost 3 bases and J lost 1; bases outside the gene matches: 2. This CDR3 region has 13 residues. CDR1 is DFQATT and CDR2 is SNEGSKA in the germline V gene (reference sequence). The CDR3 sequence is CSASRGPQETQYF. CDR3 coding DNA: TGCAGTGCTAGTAGGGGGCCCCAAGAGACCCAGTACTTC.